This T cell receptor (beta chain) was profiled in a study of PD-L1 blockade in urothelial cancer. Across the study: At 3 weeks (second dose) and 6 weeks after starting treatment, blood was analyzed.

Looked up from germline, CDR1 is SGDLS and CDR2 is YYNGEE. This CDR3 has 15 residues. Trimming took 4 bases from V and 6 from J; bases not matched to a gene: 8. Time point given: peripheral blood 6 weeks after treatment start. The method was immunoSEQ multiplex PCR; TCRdb's version includes in-frame clones alone and lacks a portion of them. The repertoire holds about 22,000 clones, around 91% seen once, with roughly 12% in the top ten. The V gene is TRBV9, the J gene TRBJ2-7, with 12 bases that match TRBD1. This material consisted of PBMCs, taken around atezolizumab (anti-PD-L1) treatment. This sequence was found in a woman aged 55-70 years with urothelial cancer. In nucleotides, the CDR3 is TGTGCCAGCAGCCAAACCGGGACAGGGGGCGGCGAGCAGTACTTC. Translated: CASSQTGTGGGEQYF.